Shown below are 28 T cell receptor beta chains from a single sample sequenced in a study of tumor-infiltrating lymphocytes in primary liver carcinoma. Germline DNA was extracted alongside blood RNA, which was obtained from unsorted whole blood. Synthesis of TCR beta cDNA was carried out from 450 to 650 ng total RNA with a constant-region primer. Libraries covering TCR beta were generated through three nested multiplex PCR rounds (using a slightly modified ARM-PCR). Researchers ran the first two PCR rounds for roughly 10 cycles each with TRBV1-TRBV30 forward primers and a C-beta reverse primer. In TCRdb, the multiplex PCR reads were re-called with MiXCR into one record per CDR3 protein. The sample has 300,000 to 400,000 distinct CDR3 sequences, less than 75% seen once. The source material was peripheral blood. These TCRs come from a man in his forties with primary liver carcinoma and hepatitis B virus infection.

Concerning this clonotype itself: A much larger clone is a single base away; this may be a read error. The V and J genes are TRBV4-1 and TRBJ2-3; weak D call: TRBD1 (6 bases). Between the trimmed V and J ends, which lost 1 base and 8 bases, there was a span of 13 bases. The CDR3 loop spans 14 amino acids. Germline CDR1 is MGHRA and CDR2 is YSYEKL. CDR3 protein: CASSQGMGAVTQYF. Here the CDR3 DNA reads TGCGCCAGCAGCCAAGGGATGGGGGCAGTTACGCAGTATTTT.

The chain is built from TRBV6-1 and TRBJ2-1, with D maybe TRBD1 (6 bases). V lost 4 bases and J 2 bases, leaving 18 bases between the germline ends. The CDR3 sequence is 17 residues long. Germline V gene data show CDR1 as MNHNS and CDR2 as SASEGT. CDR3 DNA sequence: TGTGCCAGCAGTGGAGCAGGGGTAAGCGGCCCCTACAATGAGCAGTTCTTC. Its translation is CASSGAGVSGPYNEQFF.

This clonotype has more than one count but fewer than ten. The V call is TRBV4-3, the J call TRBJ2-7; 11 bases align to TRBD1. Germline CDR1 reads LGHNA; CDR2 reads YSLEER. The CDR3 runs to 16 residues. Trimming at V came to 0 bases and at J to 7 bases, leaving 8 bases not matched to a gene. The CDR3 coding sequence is TGCGCCAGCAGCCAAGATATCGGGACAGGGGGGGGTGAGCAGTACTTC. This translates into CASSQDIGTGGGEQYF.

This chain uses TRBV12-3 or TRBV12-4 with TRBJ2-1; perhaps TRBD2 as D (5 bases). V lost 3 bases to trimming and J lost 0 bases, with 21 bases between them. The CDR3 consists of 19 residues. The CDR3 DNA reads TGTGCCAGCAGTTTTCAGCCCCTATCGGGATGCCCCTCCTACAATGAGCAGTTCTTC. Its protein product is CASSFQPLSGCPSYNEQFF.

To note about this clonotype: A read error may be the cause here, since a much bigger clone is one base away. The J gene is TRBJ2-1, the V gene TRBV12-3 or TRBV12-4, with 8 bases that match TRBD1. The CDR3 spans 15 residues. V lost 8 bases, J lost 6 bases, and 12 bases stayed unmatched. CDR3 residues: CASREGGQGLNEQFF. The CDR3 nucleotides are TGTGCCAGCCGTGAAGGTGGACAGGGCCTCAATGAGCAGTTCTTC.

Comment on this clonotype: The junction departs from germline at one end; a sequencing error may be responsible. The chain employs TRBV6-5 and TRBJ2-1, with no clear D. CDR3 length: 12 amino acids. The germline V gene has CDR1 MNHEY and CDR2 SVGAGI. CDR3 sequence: CTSAGTYNEQFF. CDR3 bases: TGTACCAGCGCAGGTACCTACAATGAGCAGTTCTTC.

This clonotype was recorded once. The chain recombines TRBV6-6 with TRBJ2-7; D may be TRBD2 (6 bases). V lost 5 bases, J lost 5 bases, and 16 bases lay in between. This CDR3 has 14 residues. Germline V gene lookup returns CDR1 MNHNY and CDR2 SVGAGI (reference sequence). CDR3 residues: CASSHRDGGDEQYF. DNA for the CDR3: TGTGCCAGCAGTCACCGGGACGGGGGAGACGAGCAGTACTTC.

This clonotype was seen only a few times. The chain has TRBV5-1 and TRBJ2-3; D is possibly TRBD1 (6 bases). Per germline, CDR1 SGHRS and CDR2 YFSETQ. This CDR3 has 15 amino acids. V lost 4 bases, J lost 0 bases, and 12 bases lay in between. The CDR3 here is CASSPGTPSTDTQYF. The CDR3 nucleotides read TGCGCCAGCAGCCCCGGGACACCTAGCACAGATACGCAGTATTTT.

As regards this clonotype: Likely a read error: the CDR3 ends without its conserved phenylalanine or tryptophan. DNA for the CDR3: TGTGCCAGCAGCTTAGCTAAGGATAGTCCCACAGATACGCAGTATTAT. This translates into CASSLAKDSPTDTQYY. The rearrangement uses TRBV11-2 and TRBJ2-3, with D unclear. The CDR3 extends over 16 amino acids. Trimming pared 1 base from V and 2 bases from J, leaving 13 bases between. The germline CDR1 and CDR2 sequences are SGHAT and FQNNGV.

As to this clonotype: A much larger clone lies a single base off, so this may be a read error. The CDR3 nucleotides are TGTGCCAGCAGCTTCACCCCTCGCGGGAACATTGAAGCTTTCTTT. Protein: CASSFTPRGNIEAFF. This chain links TRBV5-5 with TRBJ1-1, with unresolved D. This CDR3 spans 15 amino acids. Germline CDR1 and CDR2: SGHKS and YYEKEE (reference sequence).

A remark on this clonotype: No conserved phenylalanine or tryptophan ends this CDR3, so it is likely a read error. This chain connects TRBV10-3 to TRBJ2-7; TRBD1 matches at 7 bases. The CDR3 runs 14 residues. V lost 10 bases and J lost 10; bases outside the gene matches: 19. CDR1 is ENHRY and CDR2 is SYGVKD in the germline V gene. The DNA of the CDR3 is TGTGCCAGCAGCGACCTCCGGGACAGTTCGGATCAGTACTCC. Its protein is CASSDLRDSSDQYS.

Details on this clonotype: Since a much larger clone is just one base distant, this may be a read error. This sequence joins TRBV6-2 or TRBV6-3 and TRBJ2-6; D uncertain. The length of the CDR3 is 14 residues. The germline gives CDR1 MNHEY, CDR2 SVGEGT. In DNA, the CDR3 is TGTGCCGGCAGTTCCTCAGGTGGGGCCAACGTCCTGACTTTC. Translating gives CAGSSSGGANVLTF.

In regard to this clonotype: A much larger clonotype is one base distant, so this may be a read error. The CDR3 loop is CAISESGNSYNEQFF. CDR3 coding DNA: TGTGCCATCAGTGAAAGCGGGAACTCCTACAATGAGCAGTTCTTC. The chain combines TRBV10-3 with TRBJ2-1, with 7 bases matching TRBD2. The V gene end was trimmed by 3 bases and the J gene end by 0 bases; junction bases not matched to a gene: 2. Germline V gives CDR1 ENHRY, CDR2 SYGVKD. The CDR3 totals 15 residues.

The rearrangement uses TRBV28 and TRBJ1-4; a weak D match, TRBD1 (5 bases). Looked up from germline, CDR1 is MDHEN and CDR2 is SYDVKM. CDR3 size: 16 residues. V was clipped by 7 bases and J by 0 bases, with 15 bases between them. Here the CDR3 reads CASTPTMGATNEKLFF. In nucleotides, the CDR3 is TGTGCCAGCACCCCGACGATGGGGGCAACTAATGAAAAACTGTTTTTT.

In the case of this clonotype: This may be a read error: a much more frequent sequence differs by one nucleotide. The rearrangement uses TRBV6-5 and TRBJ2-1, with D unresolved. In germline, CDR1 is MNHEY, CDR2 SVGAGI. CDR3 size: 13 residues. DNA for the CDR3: TGTGCCGGCAGTTACTCCCCTGGCAATGAGCAGTTCTTC. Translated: CAGSYSPGNEQFF.

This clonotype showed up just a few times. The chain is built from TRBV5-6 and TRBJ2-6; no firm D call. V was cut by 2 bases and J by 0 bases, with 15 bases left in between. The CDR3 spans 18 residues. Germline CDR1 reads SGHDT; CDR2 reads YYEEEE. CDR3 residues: CASSFWFRQDSGANVLTF. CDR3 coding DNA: TGTGCCAGCAGCTTCTGGTTTAGACAAGACTCTGGGGCCAACGTCCTGACTTTC.

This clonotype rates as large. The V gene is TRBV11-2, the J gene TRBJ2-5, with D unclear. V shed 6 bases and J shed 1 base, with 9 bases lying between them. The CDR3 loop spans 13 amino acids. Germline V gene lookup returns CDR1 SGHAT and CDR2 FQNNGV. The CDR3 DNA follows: TGTGCCAGCAGTTATAACAGCCAAGAGACCCAGTACTTC. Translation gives CASSYNSQETQYF.

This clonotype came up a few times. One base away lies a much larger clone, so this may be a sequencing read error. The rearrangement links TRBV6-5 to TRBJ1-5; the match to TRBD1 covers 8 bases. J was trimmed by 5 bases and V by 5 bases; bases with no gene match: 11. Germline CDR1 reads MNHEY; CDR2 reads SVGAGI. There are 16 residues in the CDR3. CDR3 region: CASSARTGYDHQPQHF. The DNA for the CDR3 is TGTGCCAGCAGTGCGAGGACAGGGTATGATCATCAGCCCCAGCATTTT.

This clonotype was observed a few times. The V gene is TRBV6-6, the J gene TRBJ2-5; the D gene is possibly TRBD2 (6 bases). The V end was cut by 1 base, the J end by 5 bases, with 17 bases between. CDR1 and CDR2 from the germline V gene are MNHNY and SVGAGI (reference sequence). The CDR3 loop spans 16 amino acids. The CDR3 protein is CASSYLVVGGKETQYF. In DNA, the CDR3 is TGTGCCAGCAGTTACTTAGTAGTGGGCGGGAAGGAGACCCAGTACTTC.

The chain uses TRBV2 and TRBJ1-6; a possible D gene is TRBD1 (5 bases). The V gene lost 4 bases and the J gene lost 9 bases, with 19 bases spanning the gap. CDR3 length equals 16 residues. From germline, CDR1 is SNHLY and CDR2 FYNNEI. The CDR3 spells CASSGQGRFAGSPLHF. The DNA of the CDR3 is TGTGCCAGCAGTGGGCAGGGACGGTTTGCGGGTTCACCCCTCCACTTT.

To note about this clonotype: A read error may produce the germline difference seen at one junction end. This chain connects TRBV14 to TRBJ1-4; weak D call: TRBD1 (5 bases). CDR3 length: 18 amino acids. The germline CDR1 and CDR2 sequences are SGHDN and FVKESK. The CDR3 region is CASSQDRGSFATNDKLFF. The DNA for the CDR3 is TGTGCCAGCAGCCAAGATCGGGGGAGCTTCGCAACTAATGACAAACTGTTTTTT.

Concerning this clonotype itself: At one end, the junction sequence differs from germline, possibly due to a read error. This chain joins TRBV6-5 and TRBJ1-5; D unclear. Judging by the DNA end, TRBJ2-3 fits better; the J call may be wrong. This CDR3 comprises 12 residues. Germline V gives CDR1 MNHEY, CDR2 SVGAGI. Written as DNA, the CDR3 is TGTGGCAGCAGTTTCCTGAATCAGCCCCAGTATTTT. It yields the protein CGSSFLNQPQYF.

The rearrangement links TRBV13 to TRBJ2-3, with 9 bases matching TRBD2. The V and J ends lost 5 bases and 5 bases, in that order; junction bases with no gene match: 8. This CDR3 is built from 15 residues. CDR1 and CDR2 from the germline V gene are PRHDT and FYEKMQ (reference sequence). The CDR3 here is CASSLTAGGIDTQYF. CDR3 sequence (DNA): TGTGCCAGCAGCCTCACGGCGGGAGGGATAGATACGCAGTATTTT.

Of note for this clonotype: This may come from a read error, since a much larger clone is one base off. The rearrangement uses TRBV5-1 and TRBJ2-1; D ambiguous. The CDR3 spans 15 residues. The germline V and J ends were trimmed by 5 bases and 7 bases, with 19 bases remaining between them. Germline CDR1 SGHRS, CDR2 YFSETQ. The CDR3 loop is CASSYTGPQWNEQFF. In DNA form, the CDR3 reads TGCGCCAGCAGTTATACCGGGCCCCAGTGGAATGAGCAGTTCTTC.

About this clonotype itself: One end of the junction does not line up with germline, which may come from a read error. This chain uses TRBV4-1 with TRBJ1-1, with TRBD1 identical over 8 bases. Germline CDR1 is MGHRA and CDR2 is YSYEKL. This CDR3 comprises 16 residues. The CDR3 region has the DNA TGCGCCAGCAGCCAAGATCATCAGGGGGCAGGGACTGAAACTTTCTTT. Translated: CASSQDHQGAGTETFF.

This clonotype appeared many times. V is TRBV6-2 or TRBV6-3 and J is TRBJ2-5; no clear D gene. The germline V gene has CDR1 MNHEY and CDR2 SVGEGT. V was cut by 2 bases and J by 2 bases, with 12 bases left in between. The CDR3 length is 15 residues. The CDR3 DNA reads TGTGCCAGCAGTTACACCGGCCAGATTCAAGAGACCCAGTACTTC. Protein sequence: CASSYTGQIQETQYF.

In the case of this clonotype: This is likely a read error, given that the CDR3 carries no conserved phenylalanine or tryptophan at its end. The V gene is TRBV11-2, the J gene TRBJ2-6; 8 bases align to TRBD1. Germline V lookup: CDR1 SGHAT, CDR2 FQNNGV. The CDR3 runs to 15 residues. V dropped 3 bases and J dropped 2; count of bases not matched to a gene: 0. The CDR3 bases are TGTGCCAGCAGCTTGGACAGGGCTGGGGCCAACGTCCTGACTTCT. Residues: CASSLDRAGANVLTS.

CDR3 residues: CASSLASHPQGYEQYF. Here the CDR3 DNA reads TGTGCCAGCAGCTTAGCTAGCCACCCCCAGGGCTACGAGCAGTACTTC. The chain joins TRBV7-9 to TRBJ2-7; D may be TRBD1 (5 bases). Germline CDR1 is SEHNR and CDR2 is FQNEAQ (reference sequence). Between the trimmed V and J ends, which lost 0 bases and 3 bases, there was a span of 15 bases. The CDR3 runs 16 residues.